This TCR beta chain emerged from a study of T cell responses to AZD1222 COVID-19 vaccine. Study-level points and caveats: CD4 TCRs linked to vaccination spanned spike, dominating at 160-218 and 743-854. Donors in the cohort were predominantly white British and more often female, and clonal diversity was possibly underestimated. Nearly half of spike-specific TCRs reportedly target unmutated variant regions.

V gave up 4 bases and J gave up 4 bases, with 7 bases separating them. Germline CDR1 and CDR2: SQVTM and ANQGSEA. The CDR3 covers 11 residues. Sequencing was performed with immunoSEQ multiplex PCR; in TCRdb, only in-frame clones are kept and a portion is missing. The table includes 75,000 to 100,000 clones, approximately 90% detected once. As to this clone: What it binds is unknown.

This receptor was obtained from an adult in good health. The chain carries TRBV29-1 and TRBJ1-2; D remains ambiguous. Material: peripheral blood, obtained on day 0 of AZD1222 vaccination. The CDR3, as DNA: TGCAGCGTTGGTGACGTCTATGGCTACACCTTC. As protein: CSVGDVYGYTF. The whole variable domain, filled in from reference TRBV29-1 and TRBJ1-2, reads SAVISQKPSRDICQRGTSLTIQCQVDSQVTMMFWYRQQPGQSLTLIATANQGSEATYESGFVIDKFPISRPNLTFSTLTVSNMSPEDSSIYLCSVGDVYGYTFGSGTRLTVV.